These T cell receptor beta chains were read from a single sample in a study of blood T cell repertoires in COVID-19. Sequencing used immunoSEQ multiplex PCR; TCRdb keeps in-frame clones, though not all of them. The sample contains about 250,000 clones, approximately 85% of which appear only once. The sample was peripheral blood. The receptors originated from a man between 45 and 60 years old with active or convalescent COVID-19. Each CDR3 is given with its conserved first and last residue. A D gene is named only where the DNA matches it firmly. Size is stated for part of the rows, as once, few or many counts, or as a class when the clone is expanded.

J gene | clone size | D gene | V gene | CDR3 protein
TRBJ2-7 | NA | TRBD1 | TRBV6-6 | CASSPEDRGMNEQYF
TRBJ1-2 | NA | TRBD1 | TRBV29-1 | CSVVEGTAYGYTF
TRBJ2-7 | NA | TRBD1 | TRBV10-3 | CAISGQGNYEQYF
TRBJ2-7 | NA | NA | TRBV1 | CTSPRGLKNYEQYF
TRBJ2-7 | NA | NA | TRBV4-1 | CASSRHPSQNLGISEQYF
TRBJ1-4 | NA | NA | TRBV19 | CASSPGKKLFF
TRBJ1-1 | many | NA | TRBV4-1 | CASSQGIYGGTEAFF
TRBJ2-1 | NA | NA | TRBV28 | CASISGYNEQFF
TRBJ1-5 | NA | TRBD1 | TRBV7-2 | CASSAQGAQNQPQHF
TRBJ2-7 | NA | TRBD1 | TRBV28 | CASSPRTGYEQYF
TRBJ2-1 | NA | TRBD2 | TRBV24-1 | CATSDPPGAGGPDSNEQFF
TRBJ2-7 | NA | TRBD1 | TRBV7-9 | CASSSWYRGIGEQYF
TRBJ1-4 | NA | NA | TRBV18 | CASSPQQGGEKLFF
TRBJ2-5 | NA | TRBD2 | TRBV11-2 | CASSLDRGGLAGSETQYF
TRBJ2-7 | NA | NA | TRBV10-1 | CASPKSEQYF
TRBJ2-7 | few | TRBD1 | TRBV18 | CASSPGTGGYEQYF
TRBJ1-3 | NA | NA | TRBV12-3/TRBV12-4 | CASTGGVGNTIYF
TRBJ1-3 | NA | TRBD1 | TRBV19 | CASTPGAGQGNRNTIYF
TRBJ2-2 | NA | TRBD1 | TRBV5-1 | CASSLGQGLAGELFF
TRBJ2-3 | NA | NA | TRBV15 | CATSRSSASTDTQYF
TRBJ1-1 | few | NA | TRBV20-1 | CSASEFAGTEAFF
TRBJ2-7 | NA | TRBD2 | TRBV28 | CASSFGGGGSYEQYF
TRBJ2-2 | NA | TRBD2 | TRBV5-4 | CASSSGTSGLTNTGELFF
TRBJ1-1 | NA | TRBD1 | TRBV18 | CASSPPLRGRENTEAFF
TRBJ2-2 | NA | TRBD2 | TRBV29-1 | CSVGAGSTGELFF
TRBJ2-7 | NA | NA | TRBV23-1 | CASIIESPRPTDYEQYF
TRBJ1-2 | few | NA | TRBV5-1 | CASSSNLQRDYGYTF